A selection of T cell receptor beta chains follows, all from one sample in a study of blood T cell repertoires in COVID-19. The protocol was immunoSEQ multiplex PCR, while the TCRdb copy is restricted to in-frame clones and leaves out a portion. Seen here are around 330,000 clones, around nine tenths observed once, and the top ten hold 4.5% to 5.5%. The sequenced material came from PBMCs or T cells enriched from blood (not recorded which). The receptors were sampled from a man aged 55 to 69 who had recovered from COVID-19. Each CDR3 is given with its conserved first and last residue. The order of the fields is clone size, CDR3 length, V gene, J gene, D gene, CDR3 DNA, CDR3 protein. The D gene is left open where the match is weak. Clone size is shown for a subset of rows, as once, few, many or a class of expanded clone.

>NA|15|TRBV28|TRBJ1-1|NA
TGTGCCAGCAGTTTAAATGAGGGTATGGACACTGAAGCTTTCTTT
CASSLNEGMDTEAFF
>NA|15|TRBV7-2|TRBJ1-2|TRBD1
TGTGCCAGCAGACCCGGACAGGGTCTTTTTGGGGGCTACACCTTC
CASRPGQGLFGGYTF
>NA|16|TRBV7-3|TRBJ2-5|TRBD2
TGTGCCAGCAGCCCGCCGGAAAGCGGGGGGGAAGAGACCCAGTACTTC
CASSPPESGGEETQYF
>NA|14|TRBV6-2/TRBV6-3|TRBJ2-7|TRBD2
TGTGCCAGCAGTATAGCGGGGGTCGAAGTAGAGCAGTACTTC
CASSIAGVEVEQYF
>NA|15|TRBV18|TRBJ2-7|TRBD2
TGTGCCAGCTCAGCCACCGTTGCGGGGGGCGACGAGCAGTACTTC
CASSATVAGGDEQYF
>NA|14|TRBV25-1|TRBJ2-1|TRBD2
TGTGCCAGCAGTTCCGGCGGGAGGGGAAATGAGCAGTTCTTC
CASSSGGRGNEQFF
>NA|13|TRBV28|TRBJ1-2|NA
TGTGCCAGCAGTTTTCAGGGCACCTATGGCTACACCTTC
CASSFQGTYGYTF
>NA|14|TRBV6-5|TRBJ2-7|NA
TGTGCCAGCAGTTACTCAGGGAGCTCCTACGAGCAGTACTTC
CASSYSGSSYEQYF
>NA|14|TRBV10-3|TRBJ2-3|TRBD2
TGTGCCACCCAAAGCGGGACGGGCTCAGATACGCAGTATTTT
CATQSGTGSDTQYF
>once|16|TRBV6-4|TRBJ2-1|TRBD1
TGTGCCAGCAGTAGGAGCTCAGGGGGCTCCTACAATGAGCAGTTCTTC
CASSRSSGGSYNEQFF
>NA|15|TRBV5-4|TRBJ2-3|NA
TGTGCCAGCAGCTCACCTAGCGCTAGCACAGATACGCAGTATTTT
CASSSPSASTDTQYF
>NA|18|TRBV5-1|TRBJ2-3|TRBD2
TGCGCCAGCAGCTTTTTTGGGACTAGCGGTCTTCGCACAGATACGCAGTATTTT
CASSFFGTSGLRTDTQYF
>once|14|TRBV5-1|TRBJ1-5|TRBD1
TGCGCCAGCAGCCCAACAGGGGGTGGTCAGCCCCAGCATTTT
CASSPTGGGQPQHF
>NA|17|TRBV10-3|TRBJ2-3|TRBD1
TGTGCCATCAGTGGGGTCAGGGGACAGATTAGCACAGATACGCAGTATTTT
CAISGVRGQISTDTQYF
>NA|14|TRBV5-1|TRBJ2-2|NA
TGCGCCAGCAGCTTAGCAGGGGCCACCGGGGAGCTGTTTTTT
CASSLAGATGELFF
>NA|16|TRBV10-1|TRBJ1-1|NA
TGCGCCAGCAGTGAAGGTTGGGGGGGCAGGGACACTGAAGCTTTCTTT
CASSEGWGGRDTEAFF
>NA|15|TRBV25-1|TRBJ2-1|TRBD1
TGTGCCAGCAGTGAATGGCAGGGGGCCCGAAATGAGCAGTTCTTC
CASSEWQGARNEQFF
>once|14|TRBV7-3|TRBJ2-1|TRBD2
TGTGCCAGCAGCCCTGGACTAGCTCAGAATGAGCAGTTCTTC
CASSPGLAQNEQFF
>few|17|TRBV28|TRBJ2-1|TRBD2
TGTGCCAGCAGTGCGGGGACTAGCGGGAGACTATACAATGAGCAGTTCTTC
CASSAGTSGRLYNEQFF
>NA|16|TRBV19|TRBJ1-6|TRBD1
TGTGCCAGTAATAGTAGAGGTGACAGGGCGGATTCACCCCTCCACTTT
CASNSRGDRADSPLHF
>NA|14|TRBV7-9|TRBJ2-7|TRBD2
TGTGCCAGCAGCACTCGGGAGGGGGGGTACGAGCAGTACTTC
CASSTREGGYEQYF
>NA|13|TRBV24-1|TRBJ2-1|TRBD2
TGTGCCACCACCAGCGGGAGCTACAATGAGCAGTTCTTC
CATTSGSYNEQFF
>NA|13|TRBV3-1/TRBV3-2|TRBJ2-2|TRBD2
TGTGCCAGCAGCTCTAGCGGGAGGGGGGAGCTGTTTTTT
CASSSSGRGELFF
>NA|16|TRBV7-2|TRBJ1-6|NA
TGTGCCAGCAGCTTCGATGGGCGTCGCTATAATTCACCCCTCCACTTT
CASSFDGRRYNSPLHF